These T cell receptor beta chains were read from a single sample in a study of shared clonotypes between healthy human individuals. Method: immunoSEQ multiplex PCR; TCRdb's copy keeps in-frame clones and lacks some. The sample contains more than 500,000 clones, 90% to 97% of which appear only once. The sample was naive CD4+ T cells sorted from blood. The receptors stem from a woman younger than 45 in good health. CDR3s leave out the opening cysteine and the closing phenylalanine or tryptophan. The order of the fields is V gene, J gene, CDR3 protein.

>TRBV9|TRBJ2-2
ASSARPGANTGELF
>TRBV7-3|TRBJ2-3
ASSLIAGQGKDTQY
>TRBV5-4|TRBJ1-1
ASSLVPGKITEAF
>TRBV2|TRBJ1-5
ASSRGWIGQPQH
>TRBV5-6|TRBJ1-4
ASSVTGNVEKLF
>TRBV6-1|TRBJ2-7
ASSFRQGYSYEQY
>TRBV6-1|TRBJ2-5
ASSESKGGRGGETQY
>TRBV19|TRBJ2-1
ASSGGGTGDRNEQF
>TRBV10-3|TRBJ2-1
AISEGPRNLYNEQF
>TRBV28|TRBJ1-4
ASSRTVNEKLF
>TRBV7-6|TRBJ2-1
ASSGLAGVGYNEQF
>TRBV18|NA
ASSLRTSGSSEQY
>TRBV2|TRBJ2-7
ASRGLAGGPDEQY
>TRBV7-9|TRBJ2-7
ASSLDYEQY
>TRBV7-9|TRBJ2-1
ASSLTGYNEQF
>TRBV6-5|NA
ASGLGQPHEQY
>TRBV28|TRBJ2-7
ASSFGTLKGDMY
>TRBV19|TRBJ1-2
ASSGTSGTNGYT
>TRBV30|TRBJ1-2
ACRVYGYT
>TRBV2|TRBJ2-7
ASSEAGTIPYEQY
>TRBV29-1|TRBJ2-1
VGRRVGNEQF
>TRBV19|TRBJ2-2
ASSLLAGNTGELF
>TRBV19|TRBJ2-2
ASSITGGEGELF
>TRBV10-3|TRBJ2-7
AISDLAGTYEQY
>TRBV2|TRBJ1-4
ASSPRDRVKEKLF
>TRBV7-6|NA
ASSLAGQAGGTDEQY
>TRBV27|TRBJ1-2
ASSLSLGAYGYT
>TRBV11-2|TRBJ1-3
ASSLGLAGGSGNTIY
>TRBV18|TRBJ1-1
ASSPVGSGNTEAF
>TRBV7-8|TRBJ2-1
ASSFPSGSRYEQF
>TRBV7-9|TRBJ2-5
ASLYSESLETQY
>TRBV7-9|TRBJ1-2
ASSQQEESGYT
>TRBV9|TRBJ1-4
ASSAGSNEKLF
>TRBV4-1|TRBJ2-4
ASSQGFPRGARAKNIQY
>TRBV28|TRBJ2-6
ASSLLGPGANVLT
>TRBV2|TRBJ2-7
ASWSHEQY
>TRBV19|TRBJ1-2
ASRELTGGNYGYT